These 32 T cell receptor beta chains originate from one sample sequenced in a study of T cells in Graves' hyperthyroidism and ophthalmopathy (dated 2019 in TCRdb). Library method: multiplex PCR. TCRdb lists the instrument as Illumina HiSeq 2000. The TCR beta CDR3 regions were amplified from RNA transcripts. For the first round of RT-PCR on the TCR CDR3, the HTBI primer set was used together with the Qiagen OneStep RT-PCR kit. TCRdb ran its own pipeline on the public reads, namely fastp trimming at Q25 and MiXCR clone calling, and kept in-frame beta chains. When rows share a CDR3 protein, they turn into one entry using the most common DNA and genes. The sample has about 350,000 distinct CDR3 sequences on record, more than 11% of them singletons. Roughly 25% of the sample belongs to the ten largest clones. Sequencing used blood. The receptors shown here come from a young woman with Graves' hyperthyroidism.

The chain uses TRBV20-1 and TRBJ2-1, with 7 bases fitting TRBD2. J was trimmed by 7 bases and V by 6 bases; bases with no gene match: 12. Per germline, CDR1 DFQATT and CDR2 SNEGSKA (reference sequence). The CDR3 extends over 14 amino acids. CDR3 DNA: TGCAGTGCCCCCAATGGACTAGGACTTAATGAGCAGTTCTTC. Translated, it gives CSAPNGLGLNEQFF.

Points on this clonotype: Possible read error: a much larger clone is one base away. The genes are TRBV30 and TRBJ1-6; 8 bases fit TRBD1. This CDR3 is built from 12 residues. J lost 14 bases, V lost 5 bases, and 8 bases had no gene match. The germline V gene has CDR1 GTSNPN and CDR2 SVGIG (reference sequence). In nucleotides, the CDR3 is TGTGCCTGGGGACAGGGACGGTCAGCCCTCCACTTT. It yields the protein CAWGQGRSALHF.

This clonotype was detected many times. The rearrangement links TRBV28 to TRBJ2-3, with D unclear. V was shortened by 7 bases and J by 5 bases, with 10 bases between the two germline ends. The CDR3 is made up of 12 amino acids. Germline V gene data show CDR1 as MDHEN and CDR2 as SYDVKM. The CDR3 reads CASKLSGDTQYF. The CDR3 nucleotides read TGTGCCAGCAAATTATCAGGAGATACGCAGTATTTT.

This clonotype was found many times. J is TRBJ2-1 and V is TRBV7-8; D might be TRBD2 (6 bases). CDR1 and CDR2 from the germline V gene are SGHVS and FQNEAQ. The CDR3 extends over 17 amino acids. V lost 3 bases and J lost 6, with 21 bases in between. The chain's CDR3 is CASSLKQPGVWTNEQFF. Written as DNA, the CDR3 is TGTGCCAGCAGCTTGAAGCAGCCGGGAGTTTGGACCAATGAGCAGTTCTTC.

Ten or more counts support this clonotype. This chain joins TRBV29-1 and TRBJ2-1; a weak D match, TRBD2 (6 bases). Trimming took off 3 bases at V and 9 bases at J, with 15 bases between the two ends. The germline CDR1 and CDR2 sequences are SQVTM and ANQGSEA. The CDR3 has 13 residues. The CDR3 DNA follows: TGCAGCGTTGACCGCCCCGCGGGAACTGAGCAGTTCTTC. It specifies CSVDRPAGTEQFF.

Comment on this clonotype: This sequence may be a read error, since a much larger clone differs from it by one base. The V call is TRBV6-2 or TRBV6-3, the J call TRBJ1-3, with D perhaps TRBD1 (5 bases). Germline lookup yields CDR1 MNHEY and CDR2 SVGEGT. The CDR3 has 15 amino acids. Trimming removed 5 bases from V and 0 bases from J, with 11 bases in between. CDR3 in DNA: TGTGCCAGCAGTGGGGCCGATATCTCTGGAAACACCATATATTTT. This codes for CASSGADISGNTIYF.

The genes are TRBV2 and TRBJ2-7, with 7 bases matching TRBD1. Germline assignment: CDR1 SNHLY and CDR2 FYNNEI. The CDR3 length is 14 residues. V lost 6 bases to trimming and J lost 0 bases; unmatched junction nucleotides: 5. The CDR3 DNA sequence: TGTGCCAGCAGGGGGACAGATATCTCCTACGAGCAGTACTTC. Amino acids: CASRGTDISYEQYF.

The chain recombines TRBV2 with TRBJ1-2; 7 bases line up with TRBD1. The length of the CDR3 is 13 residues. J was trimmed by 8 bases and V by 2 bases; bases with no gene match: 5. The germline gives CDR1 SNHLY, CDR2 FYNNEI. CDR3 loop: CASSETGQAGYTF. In DNA, the CDR3 is TGTGCCAGCAGTGAAACCGGACAGGCCGGCTACACCTTC. Based on the CDR3 plus reference TRBV2 and TRBJ1-2, the full variable domain is EPEVTQTPSHQVTQMGQEVILRCVPISNHLYFYWYRQILGQKVEFLVSFYNNEISEKSEIFDDQFSVERPDGSNFTLKIRSTKLEDSAMYFCASSETGQAGYTFGSGTRLTVV.

For the CDR3, the DNA is TGTGCCAGCAGCGGTAGGGGCGCAGATACGCAGTATTTT. It translates to CASSGRGADTQYF. This rearrangement joins TRBV7-9 to TRBJ2-3; possible D gene TRBD1, 5 bases. The CDR3 runs 13 residues. Germline loops: CDR1 SEHNR, CDR2 FQNEAQ (reference sequence). The V and J ends lost 5 bases and 4 bases respectively, with 10 bases between them. Drawing the rest from reference TRBV7-9 and TRBJ2-3, the complete variable domain is DTGVSQNPRHKITKRGQNVTFRCDPISEHNRLYWYRQTLGQGPEFLTYFQNEAQLEKSRLLSDRFSAERPKGSFSTLEIQRTEQGDSAMYLCASSGRGADTQYFGPGTRLTVL.

This clonotype was recorded many times. The rearrangement joins TRBV20-1 to TRBJ2-1, with D possibly matching TRBD1 (5 bases). Trimming shortened V by 4 bases and J by 1 base, and 14 bases separated the two germline ends. CDR3 size: 15 residues. Germline assignment: CDR1 DFQATT and CDR2 SNEGSKA (reference sequence). The CDR3, as DNA: TGCAGTGCTACGGTGACGGCAGGGTCCTACAATGAGCAGTTCTTC. Translation gives CSATVTAGSYNEQFF.

V usage is TRBV5-1 and J usage is TRBJ2-5; tentatively, D is TRBD1 (6 bases). This CDR3 comprises 14 residues. V was trimmed by 1 base and J by 3 bases, leaving 10 bases between them. Germline V gene data show CDR1 as SGHRS and CDR2 as YFSETQ. The CDR3 is CASSLWQGKETQYF. Written as DNA, the CDR3 is TGCGCCAGCAGCTTGTGGCAGGGGAAAGAGACCCAGTACTTC.

This clonotype showed up many times. This sequence joins TRBV11-2 and TRBJ2-3; TRBD1 agrees at 8 bases. The V and J ends lost 6 bases and 6 bases, in that order; junction bases with no gene match: 14. Germline V gene sequence: CDR1 SGHAT, CDR2 FQNNGV. The CDR3 is made up of 16 amino acids. CDR3 sequence: CASRTGTGPSRDTQYF. The CDR3 DNA reads as TGTGCCAGCAGAACCGGGACAGGACCATCGCGGGATACGCAGTATTTT.

In its sample, this clonotype was seen many times. As DNA, the CDR3 is TGTGCCAGCAGCCAAGACGGGACTAGCCCCTACGAGCAGTACTTC. Residues: CASSQDGTSPYEQYF. The chain is built from TRBV3-1 and TRBJ2-7; 9 positions agree with TRBD2. Trimming cost V 0 bases and J 2 bases; bases outside gene matches: 2. Germline CDR1 is LGHDT and CDR2 is YNNKEL (reference sequence). The CDR3 length is 15 residues.

In its sample, this clonotype was seen many times. V gene TRBV20-1 combines with J gene TRBJ2-1, with TRBD2 matching 12 bases. From germline, CDR1 is DFQATT and CDR2 SNEGSKA (reference sequence). Unmatched junction bases numbered 7, after V lost 1 base and J lost 6 bases. The CDR3 runs to 16 residues. In DNA form, the CDR3 reads TGCAGTGCTAGAGCCACTAGCGGGGGGCCCCTCAATGAGCAGTTCTTC. Its translation: CSARATSGGPLNEQFF.

The chain links TRBV18 to TRBJ2-6, with D perhaps TRBD1 or TRBD2 (6 bases each). V lost 2 bases and J lost 4, with 12 bases in between. The CDR3 is 16 residues long. In germline, CDR1 is KGHSH, CDR2 LQKENI. CDR3 bases: TGTGCCAGCTCACCAAATCGGGGGCCCGGGGCCAACGTCCTGACTTTC. Its translation: CASSPNRGPGANVLTF.

The table lists this clonotype with many counts. This chain uses TRBV7-2 with TRBJ1-4, with D maybe TRBD1 (6 bases). CDR1 is SGHTA, CDR2 FQGNSA, per germline. Trimming left V 4 bases short and J 10 bases short, with 16 bases between. CDR3 length: 14 residues. CDR3 nucleotides: TGTGCCAGCAGCTCACAAAGGGGGGGGGGAAAACTGTTTTTT. Amino acids: CASSSQRGGGKLFF.

V gene TRBV15 combines with J gene TRBJ1-4, with D unclear. In germline, CDR1 is LNHNV, CDR2 YYDKDF (reference sequence). Trimming shortened V by 2 bases and J by 10 bases, and 23 bases separated the two germline ends. The CDR3 has 17 residues. The CDR3 spells CATSRPEGGPPGGKLFF. The CDR3 nucleotides are TGTGCCACCAGCAGACCCGAGGGTGGACCTCCGGGTGGAAAACTGTTTTTT.

This clonotype was observed many times. The V call is TRBV28, the J call TRBJ1-1; D uncertain. Trimming left V 7 bases short and J 6 bases short, with 12 bases between. The CDR3 extends over 12 amino acids. Germline V gives CDR1 MDHEN, CDR2 SYDVKM. CDR3 sequence: CASTGPLAEAFF. As DNA, the CDR3 is TGTGCCAGCACGGGCCCGCTTGCTGAAGCTTTCTTT.

This clonotype appeared a few times. The chain employs TRBV29-1 and TRBJ1-1; D remains ambiguous. Germline loops: CDR1 SQVTM, CDR2 ANQGSEA. The germline V and J ends were trimmed by 5 bases and 6 bases, with 13 bases remaining between them. CDR3 length: 12 amino acids. CDR3 loop: CSVSPGAPEAFF. Written as DNA, the CDR3 is TGCAGCGTTTCCCCGGGTGCCCCTGAAGCTTTCTTT.

This clonotype was seen only a few times. The chain recombines TRBV3-1 with TRBJ2-5, with D possibly TRBD2 on 6 matching bases. The CDR3 runs 15 residues. V shed 0 bases and J shed 2 bases, with 10 bases lying between them. The V gene's germline CDR1 is LGHDT and CDR2 YNNKEL (reference sequence). CDR3 protein: CASSQDHGLQETQYF. The CDR3 nucleotides read TGTGCCAGCAGCCAAGATCATGGACTACAAGAGACCCAGTACTTC.

This clonotype has at least ten counts. V usage is TRBV6-1 and J usage is TRBJ2-7; tentatively, D is TRBD2 (5 bases). Germline lookup yields CDR1 MNHNS and CDR2 SASEGT. Trimming took off 3 bases at V and 3 bases at J, with 9 bases between the two ends. The CDR3 spans 13 residues. CDR3 protein: CASSDTGNYEQYF. The CDR3 coding sequence is TGTGCCAGCAGTGACACGGGGAACTACGAGCAGTACTTC.

This clonotype was counted at least ten times. The chain recombines TRBV12-3 or TRBV12-4 with TRBJ1-2; perhaps TRBD1 as D (5 bases). Trimming shortened V by 1 base and J by 4 bases, and 13 bases separated the two germline ends. The CDR3 extends over 15 amino acids. The CDR3 DNA reads TGTGCCAGCAGTTTAGTGGGACGGACACTCTATGGCTACACCTTC. This codes for CASSLVGRTLYGYTF.

The V and J genes are TRBV4-3 and TRBJ1-5; TRBD1 matches 8 bases. CDR1 LGHNA and CDR2 YSLEER come from the germline V gene. The CDR3 sequence is 18 residues long. V shed 2 bases and J 5 bases; nucleotides not matched to a gene: 14. The CDR3 protein is CASSQRIQGETPYQPQHF. CDR3 sequence (DNA): TGCGCCAGCAGCCAAAGGATACAGGGGGAAACCCCCTATCAGCCCCAGCATTTT.

V gene TRBV15 combines with J gene TRBJ1-5; possible D gene TRBD1, 5 bases. The germline V gene encodes CDR1 LNHNV and CDR2 YYDKDF (reference sequence). The V end lost 2 bases, the J end lost 2 bases, and 19 bases lay between the germline ends. The CDR3 sequence is 18 residues long. This CDR3 reads CATSRIGDDSSGNQPQHF. CDR3 nucleotides: TGTGCCACCAGCAGAATCGGAGATGACAGTTCAGGCAATCAGCCCCAGCATTTT.

The chain links TRBV10-1 to TRBJ2-1; 7 nucleotides agree with TRBD2. Losses at the gene ends were 4 bases for V and 3 bases for J; bases not matched to a gene: 6. CDR3 length equals 15 residues. CDR1 WNHNN and CDR2 SYGVQD come from the germline V gene (reference sequence). In DNA form, the CDR3 reads TGCGCCAGCAGTGTAGACAGCGGGAACTACAATGAGCAGTTCTTC. Residues: CASSVDSGNYNEQFF.

This clonotype was detected a few times. The genes are TRBV5-1 and TRBJ2-3; a weak D match, TRBD2 (5 bases). The CDR3 is 19 amino acids. V dropped 5 bases and J dropped 3 bases, with 28 bases sitting between them. Germline V gene data show CDR1 as SGHRS and CDR2 as YFSETQ. CDR3 bases: TGCGCCAGCAGACAAGACCAGCGGAGTAGGAGCAGGATTACAGATACGCAGTATTTT. Its protein product is CASRQDQRSRSRITDTQYF.

The chain employs TRBV28 and TRBJ1-3, with a weak D call TRBD1 (5 bases). This CDR3 spans 16 amino acids. Per germline, CDR1 MDHEN and CDR2 SYDVKM. The V end was cut by 5 bases, the J end by 4 bases, with 18 bases between. CDR3 DNA: TGTGCCAGCAGTCCGAATCAGGGATTGAGGGGAAACACCATATATTTT. Its protein product is CASSPNQGLRGNTIYF.

This clonotype was seen many times. This chain joins TRBV30 and TRBJ2-7, with 8 bases lining up with TRBD2. The V segment lost 0 bases and the J segment 5 bases; nucleotides outside the gene matches: 12. CDR3 length equals 16 residues. Germline CDR1 reads GTSNPN; CDR2 reads SVGIG (reference sequence). CDR3 residues: CAWSVPVVAGRHEQYF. CDR3 sequence (DNA): TGTGCCTGGAGTGTGCCCGTGGTAGCGGGAAGACACGAGCAGTACTTC.

As regards this clonotype: A much larger clone differs from this one at a single base, so this may be a read error. This sequence joins TRBV19 and TRBJ1-1; possible D gene TRBD1, 5 bases. The V gene's germline CDR1 is LNHDA and CDR2 SQIVND (reference sequence). The CDR3 length is 14 residues. V shed 5 bases and J shed 1 base, with 11 bases lying between them. The CDR3 nucleotides are TGTGCCAGTAGTCACCGGGGCCAGAACACTGAAGCTTTCTTT. Protein sequence: CASSHRGQNTEAFF.

The rearrangement uses TRBV3-1 and TRBJ2-7; 9 nucleotides match TRBD2. CDR1 and CDR2 from the germline V gene are LGHDT and YNNKEL (reference sequence). This CDR3 contains 17 residues. V lost 3 bases and J lost 3; bases outside the gene matches: 12. The CDR3 is CASSHSYSGSKGYEQYF. The CDR3 bases are TGTGCCAGCAGCCATTCGTATAGCGGGAGTAAGGGCTACGAGCAGTACTTC.

The chain links TRBV7-3 to TRBJ2-1; D call uncertain. The CDR3 is made up of 14 amino acids. Germline CDR1 reads SGHTA; CDR2 reads FQGTGA. The V and J ends lost 5 bases and 9 bases respectively, with 17 bases between them. CDR3: CASSPPGSSREQFF. The CDR3, as DNA: TGTGCCAGCAGCCCCCCTGGTTCGAGCCGTGAGCAGTTCTTC.

The gene calls are TRBV4-3 and TRBJ1-5; no clear D gene. CDR3 size: 16 residues. The V gene's germline CDR1 is LGHNA and CDR2 YSLEER. Trimming cost V 0 bases and J 3 bases, with 12 bases left between them. The CDR3 here is CASSQDWQILNQPQHF. Written as DNA, the CDR3 is TGCGCCAGCAGCCAAGATTGGCAAATACTCAATCAGCCCCAGCATTTT.